This T cell receptor beta chain emerged from a study of vaccination and CD4 T cells after COVID-19 (dated by TCRdb to 2022 to 2024). The study in broad terms: Every convalescent patient had a positive nasal swab PCR test for SARS-CoV-2, with mild disease in 8 to 10 patients and severe disease in one. Control cultures used a CEFX viral epitope pool as positive control, an HIV-1 Nef peptide pool as negative control, or no peptide. The convalescent cohort included six males and four females, with two Hispanic individuals, seven Caucasians, two Asians and one multiracial person. The spike-specific CD4+ TCR repertoire was compared before and after mRNA vaccination in under 11 COVID-19 convalescent patients and a handful of infection-naive healthy vaccine recipients. The time from the second vaccine dose to post-vaccine blood sampling had a median of around 72 days and ranged from about 14 to 250 days. The cultures were stimulated with overlapping spike peptide pools from SARS-CoV-2 and from the common cold coronaviruses HCoV-NL63, HCoV-OC43 and HCoV-229E. Post-COVID blood samples from convalescent patients were collected a median of roughly 100 days after diagnosis, with a range of roughly 35 to 180 days. Each participant got two doses of either the Pfizer-BioNTech BNT162b2 vaccine (n=8) or the Moderna mRNA-1273 vaccine (n=2). What the study reported, not specific to this receptor: Nearly all vaccine-specific clones in convalescent patients (304 of 307) were mono-reactive for SARS-CoV-2 spike rather than cross-reactive with common cold coronaviruses. In convalescent patients, a median about 84% of post-vaccine SARS-CoV-2-reactive clones were detected only after vaccination, and vaccine-specific priming was suggested by this finding. The median number of SARS-CoV-2-reactive clonotypes rose from about 23 after infection to 38 after vaccination, but the change was not significant. Only a relatively small number of convalescent patients were included in the study, and early timepoints following natural infection were not analyzed.

CDR1 and CDR2 (MNHEY, SVGEGT) derive from the germline V gene. The CDR3 contains 16 residues, cysteine and phenylalanine counted. Only CDR3 DNA remains: 48 bases, in frame from the first base. V loses 6 bases at its end and J loses 10 bases; junction bases beyond the gene matches: 14. What this sample's treatment or condition label stands for: approximately nine-day PBMC culture with coronavirus spike peptide pools or control peptides (ViraFEST assay). The study used the ViraFEST assay, which expanded antigen-specific T cells with peptide pools and then identified expanded clonotypes by TCR sequencing. The positive SARS-CoV-2 PCR tests of the convalescent patients were dated from March to December 2020, before the Alpha, Beta and Delta variants emerged in the United States. More than 1.5 million PBMCs per well were cultured in IMDM with approximately 5.2% human AB serum and 8 to 10 IU/ml IL-2, plus 10 ug/ml peptide pools. Half of the culture medium was replaced with fresh IL-2-containing medium on days 3 and 7. After 10 days of culture, CD4+ T cells were isolated by negative selection with the EasySep CD4+ T cell isolation kit. PBMCs were separated from whole blood using Ficoll-Paque Plus gradient centrifugation and then either used fresh or cryopreserved at -140C. Culture conditions were generally each tested in triplicate wells.

Libraries were built with PCR. At the Johns Hopkins FTIC core, DNA from the cultured CD4+ T cells underwent TCR sequencing with the Oncomine TCR Beta short-read assay. The QIAamp micro DNA kit was used to extract genomic DNA from the cultured CD4+ T cells. Oncomine TCR Beta libraries from cultured CD4+ T cells were pooled using unique dual indexes and sequenced on an Illumina iSeq 100. The authors' analysis ran thus. Non-productive sequences were removed, and CDR3s that did not start with C, did not end with F or W, or were shorter than 7 amino acids were discarded. Antigen-specific clonotypes were identified using the MANAFEST web application through comparison of peptide-stimulated wells with reference and other culture wells. To be called positive, a clone needed an FDR below 0.05, an odds ratio above 5, and a productive frequency above 0.1% in at least two of three replicate wells. Clonotypes that were significantly expanded in both SARS-CoV-2 spike wells and at least one common cold coronavirus spike condition were defined as cross-reactive. Levenshtein distances (stringdist) and unrooted phylogenetic trees (ape) in R version 3.6.1 were used to assess CDR3 homology. TCRdb trimmed the raw reads at Q25, called clones with MiXCR and kept productive beta chains. Duplicate CDR3 protein sequences are folded into a single record with the most common DNA and genes. TCRdb's processing, not the authors', yielded these V and J calls. The sample data list around 13,000 distinct CDR3 sequences, and over 20% of these were observed just once. The ten biggest clones cover 12% to 15% of the sample.

Points on this clonotype: No cognate antigen has been identified for it. Base-call qualities are not available, and no considerably larger clone is one nucleotide away.

The chain uses TRBV6-2 or TRBV6-3 and TRBJ2-1, and 11 junction bases match TRBD2. The clonotype comes from a human donor with COVID-19. The sample comprised cultured CD4+ T cells from blood. The CDR3: CASRENSGGVIGEQFF. The sequenced DNA: TGTGCCAGCAGGGAGAATAGCGGGGGGGTGATAGGGGAGCAGTTCTTC.